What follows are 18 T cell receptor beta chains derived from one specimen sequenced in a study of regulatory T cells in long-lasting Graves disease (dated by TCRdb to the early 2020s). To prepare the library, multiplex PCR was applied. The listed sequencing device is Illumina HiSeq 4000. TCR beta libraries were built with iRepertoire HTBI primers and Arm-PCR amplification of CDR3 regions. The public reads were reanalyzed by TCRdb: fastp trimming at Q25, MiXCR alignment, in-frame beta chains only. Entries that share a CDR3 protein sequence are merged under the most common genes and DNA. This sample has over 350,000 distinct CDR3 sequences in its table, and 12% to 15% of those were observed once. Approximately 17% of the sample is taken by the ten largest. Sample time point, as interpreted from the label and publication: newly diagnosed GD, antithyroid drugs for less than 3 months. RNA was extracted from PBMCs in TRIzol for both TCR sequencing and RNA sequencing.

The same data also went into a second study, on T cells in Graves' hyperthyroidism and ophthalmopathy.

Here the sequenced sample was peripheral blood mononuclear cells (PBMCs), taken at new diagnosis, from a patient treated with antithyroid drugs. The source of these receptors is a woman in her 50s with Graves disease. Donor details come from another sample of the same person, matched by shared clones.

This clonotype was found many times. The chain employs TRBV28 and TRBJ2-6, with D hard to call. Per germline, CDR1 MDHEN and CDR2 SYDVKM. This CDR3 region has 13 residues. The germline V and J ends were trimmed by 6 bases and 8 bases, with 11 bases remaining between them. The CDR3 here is CASSPPASNVLTF. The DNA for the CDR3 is TGTGCCAGCAGCCCCCCCGCGTCCAACGTCCTGACTTTC.

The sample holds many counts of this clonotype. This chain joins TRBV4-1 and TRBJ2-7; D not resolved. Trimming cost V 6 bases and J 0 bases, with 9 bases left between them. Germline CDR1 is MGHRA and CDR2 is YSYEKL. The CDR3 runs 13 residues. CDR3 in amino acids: CASSHSLSYEQYF. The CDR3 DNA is TGCGCCAGCAGTCACAGCCTCTCCTACGAGCAGTACTTC.

The CDR3 is CSARLGLAVVYNEQFF. Here the CDR3 DNA reads TGCAGTGCTAGGTTGGGACTAGCGGTCGTCTACAATGAGCAGTTCTTC. The chain carries TRBV20-1 and TRBJ2-1, with 11 bases matching TRBD2. V gave up 3 bases and J gave up 3 bases; unmatched junction bases: 7. The CDR3 has 16 residues. Per the germline V gene, CDR1 is DFQATT and CDR2 is SNEGSKA (reference sequence).

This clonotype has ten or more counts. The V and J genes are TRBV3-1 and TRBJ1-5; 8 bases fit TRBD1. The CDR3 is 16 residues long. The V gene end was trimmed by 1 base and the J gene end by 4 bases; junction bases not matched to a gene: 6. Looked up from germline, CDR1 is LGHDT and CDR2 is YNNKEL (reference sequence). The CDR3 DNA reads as TGTGCCAGCAGCCAAGGCGGACAGGGAGTAAATCAGCCCCAGCATTTT. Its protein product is CASSQGGQGVNQPQHF.

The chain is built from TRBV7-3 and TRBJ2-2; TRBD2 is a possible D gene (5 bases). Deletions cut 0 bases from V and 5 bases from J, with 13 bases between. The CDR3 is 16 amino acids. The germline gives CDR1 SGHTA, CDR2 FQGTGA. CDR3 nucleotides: TGTGCCAGCAGCTTAACTCGTAGAGGGAGAACCGGGGAGCTGTTTTTT. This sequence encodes CASSLTRRGRTGELFF.

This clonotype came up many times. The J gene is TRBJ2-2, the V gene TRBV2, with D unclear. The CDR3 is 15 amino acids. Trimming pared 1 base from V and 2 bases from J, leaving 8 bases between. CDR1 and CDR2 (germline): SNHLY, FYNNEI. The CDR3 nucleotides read TGTGCCAGCAGTGAAGGACCGATAAACACCGGGGAGCTGTTTTTT. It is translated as CASSEGPINTGELFF.

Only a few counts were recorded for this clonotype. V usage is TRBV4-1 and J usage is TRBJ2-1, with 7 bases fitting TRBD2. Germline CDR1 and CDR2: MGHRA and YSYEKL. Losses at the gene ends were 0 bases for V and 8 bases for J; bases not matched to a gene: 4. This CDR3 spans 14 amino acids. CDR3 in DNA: TGCGCCAGCAGCCAAGATTGGGGGGGAGATGAGCAGTTCTTC. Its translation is CASSQDWGGDEQFF.

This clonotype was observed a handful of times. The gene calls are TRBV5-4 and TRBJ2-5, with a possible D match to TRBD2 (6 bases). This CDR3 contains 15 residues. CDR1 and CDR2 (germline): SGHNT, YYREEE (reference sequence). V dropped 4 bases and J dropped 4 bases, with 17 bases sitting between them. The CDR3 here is CASSLQEGIGETQYF. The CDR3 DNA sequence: TGTGCCAGCAGCCTACAGGAGGGGATAGGAGAGACCCAGTACTTC.

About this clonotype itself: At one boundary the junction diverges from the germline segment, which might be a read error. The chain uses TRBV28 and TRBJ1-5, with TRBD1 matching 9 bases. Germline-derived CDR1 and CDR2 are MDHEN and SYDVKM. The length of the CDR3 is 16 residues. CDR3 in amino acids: CASGGTGRYSNQLQHF. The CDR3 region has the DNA TGTGCGTCCGGGGGGACAGGGCGGTATAGCAATCAGCTCCAGCATTTC. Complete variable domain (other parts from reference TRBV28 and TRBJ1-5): DVKVTQSSRYLVKRTGEKVFLECVQDMDHENMFWYRQDPGLGLRLIYFSYDVKMKEKGDIPEGYSVSREKKERFSLILESASTNQTSMYLCASGGTGRYSNQLQHFGDGTRLSIL.

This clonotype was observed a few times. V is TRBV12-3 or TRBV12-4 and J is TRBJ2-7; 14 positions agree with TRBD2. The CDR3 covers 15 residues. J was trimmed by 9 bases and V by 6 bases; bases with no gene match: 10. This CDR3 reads CASSAGLAGGGGQYF. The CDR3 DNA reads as TGTGCCAGCAGCGCTGGACTAGCGGGGGGAGGGGGGCAGTACTTC.

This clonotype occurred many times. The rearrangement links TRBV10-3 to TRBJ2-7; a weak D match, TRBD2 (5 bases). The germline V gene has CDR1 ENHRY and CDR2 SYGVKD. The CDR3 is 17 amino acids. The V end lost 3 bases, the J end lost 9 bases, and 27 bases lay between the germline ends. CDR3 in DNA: TGTGCCATCAGTGATGCCTCCGGAGGTGGACTCCCAGGATGGCAGTACTTC. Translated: CAISDASGGGLPGWQYF.

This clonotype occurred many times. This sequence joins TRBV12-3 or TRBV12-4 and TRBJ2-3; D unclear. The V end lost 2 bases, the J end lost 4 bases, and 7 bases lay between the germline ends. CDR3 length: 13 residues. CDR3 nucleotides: TGTGCCAGCAGTTTATTTGCGCCAGATACGCAGTATTTT. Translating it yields CASSLFAPDTQYF.

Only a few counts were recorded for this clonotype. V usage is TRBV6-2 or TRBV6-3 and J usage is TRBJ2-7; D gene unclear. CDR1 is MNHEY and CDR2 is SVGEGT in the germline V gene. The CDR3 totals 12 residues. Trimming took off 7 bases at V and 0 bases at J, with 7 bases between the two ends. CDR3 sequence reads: CASTKGSYEQYF. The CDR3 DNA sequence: TGTGCCAGCACGAAAGGCTCCTACGAGCAGTACTTC.

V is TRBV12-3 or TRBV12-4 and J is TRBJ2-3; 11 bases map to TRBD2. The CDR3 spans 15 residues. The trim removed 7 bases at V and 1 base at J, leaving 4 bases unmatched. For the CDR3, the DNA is TGTGCCAGCATCGCGGGACTAGCGGGCACAGATACGCAGTATTTT. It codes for CASIAGLAGTDTQYF.

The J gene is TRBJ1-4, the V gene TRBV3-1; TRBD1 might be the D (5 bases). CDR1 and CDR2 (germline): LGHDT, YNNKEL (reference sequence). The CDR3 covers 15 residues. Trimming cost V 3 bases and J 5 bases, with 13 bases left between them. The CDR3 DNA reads TGTGCCAGCAGCCAGGGGGGAGGACCAAATGAAAAACTGTTTTTT. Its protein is CASSQGGGPNEKLFF.

CDR3: CASSIASGRRADTQYF. The DNA of the CDR3 is TGTGCCAGCAGTATTGCTAGCGGGAGGAGAGCAGATACGCAGTATTTT. V is TRBV6-2 or TRBV6-3 and J is TRBJ2-3; 11 bases agree with TRBD2. CDR1 and CDR2 from the germline V gene are MNHEY and SVGEGT. The CDR3 covers 16 residues. Trimming took 5 bases from V and 4 from J; bases not matched to a gene: 8.

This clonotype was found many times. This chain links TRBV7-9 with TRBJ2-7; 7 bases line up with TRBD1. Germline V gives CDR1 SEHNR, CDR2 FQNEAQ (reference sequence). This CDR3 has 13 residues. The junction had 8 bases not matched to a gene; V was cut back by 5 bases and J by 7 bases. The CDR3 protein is CASSLDRDGEQYF. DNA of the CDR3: TGTGCCAGCAGCCTAGACAGGGACGGGGAGCAGTACTTC.

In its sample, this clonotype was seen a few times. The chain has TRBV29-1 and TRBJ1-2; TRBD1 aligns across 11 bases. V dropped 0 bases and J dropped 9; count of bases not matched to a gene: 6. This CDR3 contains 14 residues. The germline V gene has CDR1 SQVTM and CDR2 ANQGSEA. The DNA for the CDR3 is TGCAGCGTTGAAGACGGACAGGGGGCAGGGAGCTACACCTTC. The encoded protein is CSVEDGQGAGSYTF. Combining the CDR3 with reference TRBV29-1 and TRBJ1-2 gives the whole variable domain SAVISQKPSRDICQRGTSLTIQCQVDSQVTMMFWYRQQPGQSLTLIATANQGSEATYESGFVIDKFPISRPNLTFSTLTVSNMSPEDSSIYLCSVEDGQGAGSYTFGSGTRLTVV.